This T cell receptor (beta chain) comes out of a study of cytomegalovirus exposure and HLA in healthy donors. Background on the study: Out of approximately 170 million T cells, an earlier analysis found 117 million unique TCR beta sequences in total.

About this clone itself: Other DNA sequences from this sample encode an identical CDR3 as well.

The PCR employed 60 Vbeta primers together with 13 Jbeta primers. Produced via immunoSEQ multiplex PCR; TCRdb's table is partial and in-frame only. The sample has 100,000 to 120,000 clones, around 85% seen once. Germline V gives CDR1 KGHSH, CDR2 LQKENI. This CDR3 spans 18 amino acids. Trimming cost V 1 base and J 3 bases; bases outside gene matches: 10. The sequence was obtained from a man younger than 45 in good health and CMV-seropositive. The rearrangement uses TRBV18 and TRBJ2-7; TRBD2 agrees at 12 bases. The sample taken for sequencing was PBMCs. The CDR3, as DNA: TGTGCCAGCTCACCACTTCCTAGCGGGGGGGCCTTTGACTACGAGCAGTACTTC. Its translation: CASSPLPSGGAFDYEQYF.